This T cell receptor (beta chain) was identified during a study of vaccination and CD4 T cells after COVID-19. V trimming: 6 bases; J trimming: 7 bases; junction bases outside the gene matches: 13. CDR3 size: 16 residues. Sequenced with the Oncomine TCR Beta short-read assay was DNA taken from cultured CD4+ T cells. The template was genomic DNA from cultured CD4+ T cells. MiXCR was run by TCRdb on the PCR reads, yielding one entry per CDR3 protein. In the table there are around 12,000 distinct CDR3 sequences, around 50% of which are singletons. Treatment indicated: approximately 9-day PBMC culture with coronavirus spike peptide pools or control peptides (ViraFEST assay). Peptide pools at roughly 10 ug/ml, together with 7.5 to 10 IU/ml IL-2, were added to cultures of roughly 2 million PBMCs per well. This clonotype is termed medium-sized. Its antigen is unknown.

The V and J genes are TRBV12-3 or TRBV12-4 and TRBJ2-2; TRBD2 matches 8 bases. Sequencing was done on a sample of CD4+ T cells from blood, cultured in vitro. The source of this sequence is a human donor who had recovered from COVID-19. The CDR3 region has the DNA TGTGCCAGCAGCACCGGACTAGCAGCTATAGGCGGGGAGCTGTTTTTT. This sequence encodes CASSTGLAAIGGELFF.